The 26 T cell receptor beta chains in this list originate from one sample, sequenced in a study of T cell responses to AZD1222 COVID-19 vaccine. Some clones are missing from TCRdb's copy, which holds only in-frame ones; the method was immunoSEQ multiplex PCR. In the table there are about 110,000 clones, about 86% of which are singletons. Sequencing used peripheral blood, obtained on day 0 of AZD1222 vaccination. The receptors derive from an adult in good health.

The chain employs TRBV19 and TRBJ1-1; D unresolved. V was pared by 7 bases and J by 8 bases, with 17 bases between. Germline V gene sequence: CDR1 LNHDA, CDR2 SQIVND (reference sequence). There are 13 residues in the CDR3. CDR3 nucleotide sequence: TGTGCCAGTAAGCGCGCCCAAAACTGGGAAGCTTTCTTT. It translates to CASKRAQNWEAFF.

This CDR3 reads CASSLSSRSGNEQFF. The DNA of the CDR3 is TGTGCCAGCAGTTTATCTAGCCGTAGCGGGAATGAGCAGTTCTTC. The V call is TRBV27, the J call TRBJ2-1, with 7 bases fitting TRBD2. Germline V gene sequence: CDR1 MNHEY, CDR2 SMNVEV (reference sequence). The trim removed 0 bases at V and 7 bases at J, leaving 6 bases unmatched. CDR3 length: 15 amino acids.

The rearrangement joins TRBV28 to TRBJ1-5; tentative D call: TRBD1 (6 bases). The CDR3 sequence is 13 residues long. CDR1 is MDHEN and CDR2 is SYDVKM in the germline V gene. V was trimmed by 5 bases and J by 8 bases, leaving 13 bases between them. CDR3 bases: TGTGCCAGCAGTGGGGGGGCAAGTAAGCCCCAGCATTTT. It codes for CASSGGASKPQHF.

In nucleotides, the CDR3 is TGTGCCAGCAGCTTAGGACAGGGCGGTGAAAAACTGTTTTTT. This translates into CASSLGQGGEKLFF. The gene calls are TRBV11-2 and TRBJ1-4; 7 bases align to TRBD1. In germline, CDR1 is SGHAT, CDR2 FQNNGV. The ends lost 1 base at V and 7 bases at J; junction bases unmatched: 3. The CDR3 extends over 14 amino acids.

This chain connects TRBV5-4 to TRBJ2-3; D remains ambiguous. The CDR3 spans 16 residues. Germline V gene lookup returns CDR1 SGHNT and CDR2 YYREEE (reference sequence). Trimming took 4 bases from V and 4 from J, leaving 19 bases between them. In DNA, the CDR3 is TGTGCCAGCAGCCTCGATCGGGTCCGGAGAGCAGATACGCAGTATTTT. The encoded protein is CASSLDRVRRADTQYF.

This clone has just a few counts. The CDR3 reads CASSYSSGWLDQPQHF. The CDR3 DNA reads as TGTGCCAGCAGTTACTCGAGCGGGTGGCTTGATCAGCCCCAGCATTTT. V is TRBV6-6 and J is TRBJ1-5; D remains unclear. The CDR3 totals 16 residues. CDR1 is MNHNY and CDR2 is SVGAGI in the germline V gene (reference sequence). Trimming left V 0 bases short and J 5 bases short, with 14 bases between.

The V gene is TRBV30, the J gene TRBJ1-5; D uncertain. Trimming stripped 0 bases from V and 7 bases from J, with 10 bases between. Germline V gives CDR1 GTSNPN, CDR2 SVGIG (reference sequence). The length of the CDR3 is 13 residues. CDR3 bases: TGTGCCTGGAGTGTAAGGGTGGAACAGCCCCAGCATTTT. Translating gives CAWSVRVEQPQHF.

This sequence joins TRBV15 and TRBJ1-5, with D maybe TRBD1 (6 bases). Trimming left V 5 bases short and J 3 bases short, with 20 bases between. The V gene's germline CDR1 is LNHNV and CDR2 YYDKDF (reference sequence). The CDR3 has 17 amino acids. This CDR3 reads CATSAVQGLSDNQPQHF. The CDR3 bases are TGTGCCACCAGCGCTGTACAGGGATTGTCGGACAATCAGCCCCAGCATTTT. Supplemented by reference TRBV15 and TRBJ1-5, the full variable domain reads DAMVIQNPRYQVTQFGKPVTLSCSQTLNHNVMYWYQQKSSQAPKLLFHYYDKDFNNEADTPDNFQSRRPNTSFCFLDIRSPGLGDTAMYLCATSAVQGLSDNQPQHFGDGTRLSIL.

The V call is TRBV18, the J call TRBJ2-1; TRBD1 aligns across 9 bases. Germline CDR1 and CDR2: KGHSH and LQKENI. J lost 6 bases, V lost 8 bases, and 11 bases had no gene match. This CDR3 is 15 amino acids long. The CDR3 sequence is CASTQVWTGANEQFF. CDR3 DNA sequence: TGTGCCAGCACTCAAGTTTGGACAGGGGCCAATGAGCAGTTCTTC.

The chain combines TRBV29-1 with TRBJ2-5; TRBD2 agrees at 10 bases. J gave up 3 bases and V 5 bases, and 9 bases lay outside the gene matches. This CDR3 is 15 amino acids long. The germline V gene has CDR1 SQVTM and CDR2 ANQGSEA. CDR3 DNA: TGCAGCGTTCGTACTAGCGGGGTTCCCAAAGAGACCCAGTACTTC. It codes for CSVRTSGVPKETQYF.

This clone was observed once. V gene TRBV5-4 combines with J gene TRBJ1-2; D might be TRBD1 (5 bases). Germline CDR1 and CDR2: SGHNT and YYREEE (reference sequence). The CDR3 has 17 residues. Trimming removed 1 base from V and 8 bases from J, with 24 bases in between. The DNA for the CDR3 is TGTGCCAGCAGCTTGACTCTCGGGGGGAGAGGCGACGGGGGCTACACCTTC. Translating it yields CASSLTLGGRGDGGYTF.

The chain couples TRBV5-1 to TRBJ2-3; 8 nucleotides line up with TRBD2. V shed 4 bases, J shed 0 bases, and the junction held 10 bases outside the gene matches. CDR3 length: 17 amino acids. Germline lookup yields CDR1 SGHRS and CDR2 YFSETQ. In nucleotides, the CDR3 is TGCGCCAGCAGCGCCAGGGGCGGGGGGCCCAGCACAGATACGCAGTATTTT. Translating it yields CASSARGGGPSTDTQYF.

This clone has a single count. J is TRBJ1-5 and V is TRBV15, with no clear D. Germline values: CDR1 LNHNV, CDR2 YYDKDF (reference sequence). There are 16 residues in the CDR3. V lost 0 bases and J 0 bases, leaving 9 bases between the germline ends. The CDR3 region has the DNA TGTGCCACCAGCAGAGAATGGAGTTATAGCAATCAGCCCCAGCATTTT. This gives the protein CATSREWSYSNQPQHF.

The genes are TRBV24-1 and TRBJ2-3; D may be TRBD2 (6 bases). Trimming removed 4 bases at V and 5 bases at J, with 9 bases between. The length of the CDR3 is 13 residues. The germline V gene encodes CDR1 KGHDR and CDR2 SFDVKD. The CDR3 loop reads CATSEPGGDTQYF. CDR3 coding DNA: TGTGCCACCAGTGAGCCCGGGGGAGATACGCAGTATTTT.

This clone was recorded only once. CDR3 loop: CASSVYGDGPQEQYF. The CDR3 DNA reads TGTGCCAGCAGCGTCTACGGGGACGGGCCCCAAGAACAGTACTTC. The chain joins TRBV9 to TRBJ2-7; either TRBD1 or TRBD2 may supply D (5 bases each). Germline V CDR1 and CDR2: SGDLS, YYNGEE. This CDR3 is 15 amino acids long. V lost 2 bases, J lost 10 bases, and 22 bases lay in between.

The rearrangement joins TRBV18 to TRBJ2-2; D unclear. The CDR3 covers 14 residues. V lost 0 bases and J lost 4, with 6 bases in between. Germline V gene data show CDR1 as KGHSH and CDR2 as LQKENI. CDR3 region: CASSPPGGTGELFF. DNA of the CDR3: TGTGCCAGCTCACCACCGGGCGGCACCGGGGAGCTGTTTTTT.

V gene TRBV3-1 (or the pseudogene TRBV3-2) combines with J gene TRBJ2-2; D may be TRBD2 (5 bases). Germline lookup yields CDR1 LGHDT and CDR2 YNNKEL (reference sequence). Trimming shortened V by 7 bases and J by 0 bases, and 15 bases separated the two germline ends. CDR3 size: 16 residues. CDR3 sequence: CASTYSGNANTGELFF. In DNA form, the CDR3 reads TGTGCCAGCACCTACAGCGGAAATGCGAACACCGGGGAGCTGTTTTTT.

The rearrangement joins TRBV30 to TRBJ1-1; unclear D gene. CDR1 and CDR2 from the germline V gene are GTSNPN and SVGIG (reference sequence). Between the trimmed V and J ends, which lost 0 bases and 1 base, there was a span of 9 bases. The CDR3 contains 14 residues. The CDR3 reads CAWSVYSGNTEAFF. The DNA of the CDR3 is TGTGCCTGGAGTGTATACAGTGGGAACACTGAAGCTTTCTTT.

The chain combines TRBV4-1 with TRBJ2-7; 10 bases match TRBD2. The CDR3 is 17 amino acids. Trimming took 0 bases from V and 1 from J; bases not matched to a gene: 6. CDR1 is MGHRA and CDR2 is YSYEKL in the germline V gene. CDR3: CASSQEASGGLSYEQYF. The CDR3 DNA is TGCGCCAGCAGCCAAGAGGCTAGCGGGGGACTATCCTACGAGCAGTACTTC.

This clone was counted a few times. CDR3 region: CAISETGGAETQYF. In DNA, the CDR3 is TGTGCCATCAGTGAGACAGGGGGAGCAGAGACCCAGTACTTC. The rearrangement links TRBV10-3 to TRBJ2-5, with 8 bases matching TRBD1. The CDR3 sequence is 14 residues long. With V trimmed by 2 bases and J by 4 bases, 3 bases remained unmatched. Germline CDR1 and CDR2: ENHRY and SYGVKD.

The chain carries TRBV5-1 and TRBJ1-4; D is unclear. Trimming shortened V by 0 bases and J by 2 bases, and 8 bases separated the two germline ends. The CDR3 extends over 15 amino acids. The germline V gene encodes CDR1 SGHRS and CDR2 YFSETQ. Here the CDR3 reads CASSLEEATNEKLFF. As DNA, the CDR3 is TGCGCCAGCAGCTTGGAAGAGGCCACTAATGAAAAACTGTTTTTT. Full variable domain (remainder filled in from reference TRBV5-1 and TRBJ1-4): KAGVTQTPRYLIKTRGQQVTLSCSPISGHRSVSWYQQTPGQGLQFLFEYFSETQRNKGNFPGRFSGRQFSNSRSEMNVSTLELGDSALYLCASSLEEATNEKLFFGSGTQLSVL.

The J gene is TRBJ1-6, the V gene TRBV19, with TRBD1 identical over 8 bases. Germline CDR1 is LNHDA and CDR2 is SQIVND (reference sequence). This CDR3 is 16 amino acids long. V dropped 5 bases and J dropped 6; count of bases not matched to a gene: 9. CDR3 residues: CASSPDREVFNSPLHF. The CDR3 DNA follows: TGTGCCAGTAGTCCGGACAGGGAAGTTTTTAATTCACCCCTCCACTTT.

This clone was found once. The V call is TRBV19, the J call TRBJ1-1; 9 bases align to TRBD1. The CDR3 runs to 13 residues. Germline loops: CDR1 LNHDA, CDR2 SQIVND (reference sequence). V shed 7 bases, J shed 3 bases, and the junction held 3 bases outside the gene matches. CDR3 coding DNA: TGTGCCAGTATCAGGACAGGGGACACTGAAGCTTTCTTT. Protein product: CASIRTGDTEAFF.

In DNA form, the CDR3 reads TGCGCCAGCAGCCCGGGGACACAGCAAGAGACCCAGTACTTC. Its translation: CASSPGTQQETQYF. This rearrangement joins TRBV5-1 to TRBJ2-5, with a weak D call TRBD1 (6 bases). Between the trimmed V and J ends, which lost 4 bases and 2 bases, there was a span of 12 bases. CDR1 SGHRS and CDR2 YFSETQ come from the germline V gene. The CDR3 length is 14 residues.

The chain carries TRBV5-4 and TRBJ2-7, with D possibly matching TRBD1 (6 bases). The V gene lost 1 base and the J gene lost 3 bases, with 11 bases spanning the gap. The CDR3 covers 14 residues. The germline V gene encodes CDR1 SGHNT and CDR2 YYREEE (reference sequence). The CDR3 region has the DNA TGTGCCAGCAGCTTGAATCAGGGGAACTACGAGCAGTACTTC. It is translated as CASSLNQGNYEQYF.

The chain combines TRBV14 with TRBJ2-2; 8 bases are shared with TRBD2. Germline trimming cut 5 bases from V and 2 bases from J; bases unmatched to any gene: 10. The CDR3 consists of 17 residues. CDR1 is SGHDN and CDR2 is FVKESK in the germline V gene. CDR3 DNA sequence: TGTGCCAGCAGCTCCCTTGTCGGGAGGGCCAACACCGGGGAGCTGTTTTTT. Residues: CASSSLVGRANTGELFF. Complete variable domain (other parts from reference TRBV14 and TRBJ2-2): EAGVTQFPSHSVIEKGQTVTLRCDPISGHDNLYWYRRVMGKEIKFLLHFVKESKQDESGMPNNRFLAERTGGTYSTLKVQPAELEDSGVYFCASSSLVGRANTGELFFGEGSRLTVL.